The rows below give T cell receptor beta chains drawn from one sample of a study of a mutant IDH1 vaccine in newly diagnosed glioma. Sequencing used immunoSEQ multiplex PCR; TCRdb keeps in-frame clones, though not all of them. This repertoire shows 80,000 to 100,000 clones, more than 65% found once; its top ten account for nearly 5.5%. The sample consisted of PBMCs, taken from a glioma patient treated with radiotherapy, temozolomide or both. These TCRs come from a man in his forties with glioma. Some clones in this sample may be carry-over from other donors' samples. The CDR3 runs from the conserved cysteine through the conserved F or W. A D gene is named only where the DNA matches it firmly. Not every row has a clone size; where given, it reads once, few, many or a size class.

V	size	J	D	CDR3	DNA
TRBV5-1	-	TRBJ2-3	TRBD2	CASSSSGGGPSTDTQYF	TGCGCCAGCAGCTCTAGCGGGGGGGGACCTAGCACAGATACGCAGTATTTT
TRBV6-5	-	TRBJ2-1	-	CASSYISGSSYNEQFF	TGTGCCAGCAGTTACATCTCCGGGAGCTCCTACAATGAGCAGTTCTTC
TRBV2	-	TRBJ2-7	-	CASKDRSSYEQYF	TGTGCCAGCAAGGACAGAAGCTCCTACGAGCAGTACTTC
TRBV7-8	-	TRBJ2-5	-	CASSLRTETQYF	TGTGCCAGTTCCCTTCGGACGGAGACCCAGTACTTC
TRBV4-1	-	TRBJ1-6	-	CASSQDGGGDYNSPLHF	TGCGCCAGCAGCCAAGATGGGGGAGGAGACTATAATTCACCCCTCCACTTT
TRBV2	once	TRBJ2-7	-	CASSEAGGGEQYF	TGTGCCAGCAGTGAGGCAGGGGGAGGCGAGCAGTACTTC
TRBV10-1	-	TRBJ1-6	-	CASSESGYSPLHF	TGCGCCAGCAGTGAGTCGGGATATTCACCCCTCCACTTT
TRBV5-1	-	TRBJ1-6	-	CASSPQGGGFLSPLHF	TGCGCCAGCAGCCCACAGGGCGGCGGGTTTTTGTCACCCCTCCACTTT
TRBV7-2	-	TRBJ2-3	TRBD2	CASSRGGGNTDTQYF	TGTGCCAGCAGCCGCGGGGGGGGGAACACAGATACGCAGTATTTT
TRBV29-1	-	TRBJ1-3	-	CSVAGAGGNTIYF	TGCAGCGTTGCAGGGGCTGGTGGAAACACCATATATTTT
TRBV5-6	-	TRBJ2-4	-	CASSQVGPEEYF	TGTGCCAGCAGTCAAGTCGGACCTGAAGAGTACTTC
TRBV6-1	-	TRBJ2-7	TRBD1	CASREPGQDYEQYF	TGTGCCAGCAGAGAACCGGGACAGGACTACGAGCAGTACTTC
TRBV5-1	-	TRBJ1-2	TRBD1	CASSLGGTGFYGYTF	TGCGCCAGCAGCTTGGGTGGGACAGGATTCTATGGCTACACCTTC
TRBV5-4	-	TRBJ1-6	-	CASSLVENSPLHF	TGTGCCAGCAGCTTGGTTGAGAATTCACCCCTCCACTTT
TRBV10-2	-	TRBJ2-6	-	CASQLAGANVLTF	TGCGCCAGCCAGCTAGCTGGGGCCAACGTCCTGACTTTC
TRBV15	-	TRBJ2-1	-	CATSRGLMKANEQFF	TGTGCCACCAGCAGGGGGCTGATGAAAGCCAATGAGCAGTTCTTC
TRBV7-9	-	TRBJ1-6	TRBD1	CASSPRSQGDSPLHF	TGTGCCAGCAGCCCCAGAAGCCAGGGGGATTCACCCCTCCACTTT
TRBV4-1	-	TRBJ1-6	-	CASSQDPGDSPLHF	TGCGCCAGCAGCCAAGACCCGGGGGACTCACCCCTCCACTTT
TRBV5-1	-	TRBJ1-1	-	CASSLVPGENTEAFF	TGCGCCAGCAGCTTGGTCCCAGGGGAGAACACTGAAGCTTTCTTT
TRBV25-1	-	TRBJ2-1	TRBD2	CASSGGAYNEQFF	TGTGCCAGCAGCGGGGGGGCTTACAATGAGCAGTTCTTC
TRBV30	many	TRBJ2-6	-	CAWSKRRASGANVLTF	TGTGCCTGGAGTAAGAGAAGGGCTTCTGGGGCCAACGTCCTGACTTTC
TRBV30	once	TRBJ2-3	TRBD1	CAWSTGQGGTDTQYF	TGTGCCTGGAGTACGGGACAGGGGGGCACAGATACGCAGTATTTT
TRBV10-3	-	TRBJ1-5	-	CAISDRNSNQPQHF	TGTGCCATCAGTGACCGAAACAGCAATCAGCCCCAGCATTTT
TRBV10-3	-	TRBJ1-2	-	CAISGDTANYGYTF	TGTGCCATCAGTGGGGACACAGCTAACTATGGCTACACCTTC
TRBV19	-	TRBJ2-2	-	CASSIGGYTGELFF	TGTGCCAGTAGTATAGGGGGTTACACCGGGGAGCTGTTTTTT
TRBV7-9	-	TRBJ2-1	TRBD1	CASSLLWTGGNEQFF	TGTGCCAGCAGCTTACTCTGGACAGGGGGCAATGAGCAGTTCTTC
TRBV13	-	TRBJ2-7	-	CASSLMGHYEQYF	TGTGCCAGCAGCTTAATGGGTCACTACGAGCAGTACTTC
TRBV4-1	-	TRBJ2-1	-	CASSHPTGQLGSEQFF	TGCGCCAGCAGCCACCCGACAGGGCAGCTCGGGAGTGAGCAGTTCTTC
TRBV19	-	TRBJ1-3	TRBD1	CASSARTGAGNTIYF	TGTGCCAGTAGTGCCCGGACAGGGGCTGGAAACACCATATATTTT
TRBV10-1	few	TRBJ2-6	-	CASSGSGPGANVLTF	TGCGCCAGCAGTGGCAGTGGCCCTGGGGCCAACGTCCTGACTTTC
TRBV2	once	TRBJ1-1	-	CASGLEQGTEAFF	TGTGCCAGCGGACTGGAACAGGGAACTGAAGCTTTCTTT
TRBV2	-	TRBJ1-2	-	CASSFYRVEGYTF	TGTGCCAGCAGTTTTTACAGGGTAGAAGGCTACACCTTC
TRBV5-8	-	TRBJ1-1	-	CASSLGPIEAFF	TGTGCCAGCAGCCTAGGACCTATTGAAGCTTTCTTT
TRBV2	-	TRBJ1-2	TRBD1	CASRQGAGYGYTF	TGTGCCAGCAGGCAGGGGGCAGGCTATGGCTACACCTTC
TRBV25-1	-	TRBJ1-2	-	CASSVGGFDYGYTF	TGTGCCAGCAGTGTGGGGGGGTTCGACTATGGCTACACCTTC
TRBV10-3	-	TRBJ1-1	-	CAIRKPQRLEAFF	TGTGCCATCAGAAAACCCCAGAGACTTGAAGCTTTCTTT
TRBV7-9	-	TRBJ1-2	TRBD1	CALLRGGQGDGYTF	TGTGCCTTATTACGGGGGGGACAGGGGGACGGCTACACCTTC
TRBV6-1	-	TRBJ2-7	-	CASSEAVPPSSYEQYF	TGTGCCAGCAGTGAAGCGGTTCCCCCGAGCTCCTACGAGCAGTACTTC
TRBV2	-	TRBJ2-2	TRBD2	CASGTSGGWTGELFF	TGTGCCAGCGGGACTAGCGGGGGTTGGACCGGGGAGCTGTTTTTT
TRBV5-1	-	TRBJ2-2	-	CASSPRTSWATGELFF	TGCGCCAGCAGCCCGAGGACAAGCTGGGCCACCGGGGAGCTGTTTTTT
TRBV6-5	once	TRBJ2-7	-	CASSYSPYEQYF	TGTGCCAGCAGTTACTCCCCCTACGAGCAGTACTTC
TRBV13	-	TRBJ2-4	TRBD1	CASSLSDRGPSDIQYF	TGTGCCAGCAGCTTGAGCGACAGGGGCCCCTCGGACATTCAGTACTTC
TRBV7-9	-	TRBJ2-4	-	CASSLDSLGKNIQYF	TGTGCCAGCAGCTTAGATAGTCTGGGCAAAAACATTCAGTACTTC
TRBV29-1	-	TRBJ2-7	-	CSVETGALTYEQYF	TGCAGCGTTGAAACGGGGGCGTTAACCTACGAGCAGTACTTC
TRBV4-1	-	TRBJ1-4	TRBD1	CASSQWTGGIVATNEKLFF	TGCGCCAGCAGCCAATGGACAGGGGGAATAGTTGCAACTAATGAAAAACTGTTTTTT
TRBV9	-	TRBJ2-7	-	CASSVAGRVDEQYF	TGTGCCAGCAGCGTAGCCGGCAGGGTTGACGAGCAGTACTTC
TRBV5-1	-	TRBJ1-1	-	CASSLSAAGRGLNTEAFF	TGCGCCAGCAGCTTGTCCGCCGCTGGCAGGGGTTTGAACACTGAAGCTTTCTTT
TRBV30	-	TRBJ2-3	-	CAWSPQTDTQYF	TGTGCCTGGAGTCCGCAAACAGATACGCAGTATTTT
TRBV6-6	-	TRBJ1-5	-	CASSYSDSHQPQHF	TGTGCCAGCAGTTACTCGGACAGTCATCAGCCCCAGCATTTT
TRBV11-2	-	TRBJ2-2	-	CASSSPNQLGTPQYGELFF	TGTGCCAGCAGCTCCCCCAACCAACTCGGGACACCTCAATACGGGGAGCTGTTTTTT
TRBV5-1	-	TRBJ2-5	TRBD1	CASSLADRGGETQYF	TGCGCCAGCAGCTTGGCGGACAGGGGTGGAGAGACCCAGTACTTC
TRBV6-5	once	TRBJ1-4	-	CASSYGRGTNEKLFF	TGTGCCAGCAGTTACGGTCGGGGAACTAATGAAAAACTGTTTTTT
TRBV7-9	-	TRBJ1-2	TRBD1	CASSSGQGGYYGYTF	TGTGCCAGCAGCTCCGGACAGGGCGGATACTATGGCTACACCTTC
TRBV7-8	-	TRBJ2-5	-	CASSLVLHAETQYF	TGTGCCAGCAGCTTAGTTCTCCACGCGGAGACCCAGTACTTC
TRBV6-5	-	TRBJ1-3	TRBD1	CASSSQTGSGNTIYF	TGTGCCAGCAGTTCCCAGACAGGGTCTGGAAACACCATATATTTT
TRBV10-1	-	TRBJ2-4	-	CASRGLAKNIQYF	TGCGCCAGCAGAGGACTAGCCAAAAACATTCAGTACTTC
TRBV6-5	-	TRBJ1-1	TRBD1	CASSYSAGGGTEAFF	TGTGCCAGCAGTTACTCGGCAGGGGGCGGTACTGAAGCTTTCTTT
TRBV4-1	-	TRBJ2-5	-	CASSQAPGRAGKETQYF	TGCGCCAGCAGCCAAGCCCCTGGCAGGGCGGGGAAAGAGACCCAGTACTTC
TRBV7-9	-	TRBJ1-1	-	CASSPTNMNTEAFF	TGTGCCAGCAGCCCTACAAACATGAACACTGAAGCTTTCTTT
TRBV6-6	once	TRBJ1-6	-	CASSSQQGFGSPLHF	TGTGCCAGCAGTTCTCAACAGGGTTTTGGCTCACCCCTCCACTTT